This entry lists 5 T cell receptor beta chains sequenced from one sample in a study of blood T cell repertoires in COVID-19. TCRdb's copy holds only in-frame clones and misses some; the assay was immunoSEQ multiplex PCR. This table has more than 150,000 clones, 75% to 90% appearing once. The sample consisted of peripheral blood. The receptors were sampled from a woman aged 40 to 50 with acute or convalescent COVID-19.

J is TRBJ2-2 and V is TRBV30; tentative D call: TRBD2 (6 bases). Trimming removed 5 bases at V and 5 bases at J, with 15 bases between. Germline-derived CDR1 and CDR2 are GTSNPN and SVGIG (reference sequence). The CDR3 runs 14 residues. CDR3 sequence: CAWAGNSGTGELFF. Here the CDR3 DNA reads TGTGCCTGGGCGGGGAATAGCGGAACCGGGGAGCTGTTTTTT.

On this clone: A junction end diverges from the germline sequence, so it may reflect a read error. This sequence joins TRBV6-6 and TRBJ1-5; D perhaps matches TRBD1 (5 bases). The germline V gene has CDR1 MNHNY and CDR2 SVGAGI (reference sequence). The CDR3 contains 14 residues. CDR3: CAGSYSRVGQPQHF. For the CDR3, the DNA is TGTGCCGGCAGTTACAGCAGGGTTGGTCAGCCCCAGCATTTT.

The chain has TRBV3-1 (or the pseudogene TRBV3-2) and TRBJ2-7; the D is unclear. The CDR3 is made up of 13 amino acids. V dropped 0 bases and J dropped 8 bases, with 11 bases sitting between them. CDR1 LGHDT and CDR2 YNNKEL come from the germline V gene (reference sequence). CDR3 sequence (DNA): TGTGCCAGCAGCCAAGATCGTACAACGAAGCAGTACTTC. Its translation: CASSQDRTTKQYF.

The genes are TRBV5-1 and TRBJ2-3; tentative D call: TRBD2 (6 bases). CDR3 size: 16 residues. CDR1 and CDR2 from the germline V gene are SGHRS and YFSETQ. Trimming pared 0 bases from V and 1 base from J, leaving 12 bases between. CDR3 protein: CASSLVAARGTDTQYF. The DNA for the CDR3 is TGCGCCAGCAGCTTGGTAGCGGCGAGAGGCACAGATACGCAGTATTTT.

The CDR3 spells CASSFDRGSYEQYF. For the CDR3, the DNA is TGTGCCAGCAGCTTTGACAGGGGCTCCTACGAGCAGTACTTC. The rearrangement joins TRBV7-6 to TRBJ2-7, with 8 bases fitting TRBD1. This CDR3 comprises 14 residues. Germline values: CDR1 SGHVS, CDR2 FNYEAQ. V shed 3 bases, J shed 0 bases, and the junction held 1 base outside the gene matches.